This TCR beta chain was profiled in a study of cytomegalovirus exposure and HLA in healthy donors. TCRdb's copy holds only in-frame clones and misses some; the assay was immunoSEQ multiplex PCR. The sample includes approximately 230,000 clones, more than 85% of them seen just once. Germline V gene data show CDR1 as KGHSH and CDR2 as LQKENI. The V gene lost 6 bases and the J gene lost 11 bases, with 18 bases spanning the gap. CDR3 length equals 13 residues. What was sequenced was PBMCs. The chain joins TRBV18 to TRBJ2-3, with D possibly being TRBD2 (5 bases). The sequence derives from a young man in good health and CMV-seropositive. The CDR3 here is CASSPADLRGQYF. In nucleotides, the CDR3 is TGTGCCAGCTCTCCGGCGGACCTACGGGGGCAGTATTTT.